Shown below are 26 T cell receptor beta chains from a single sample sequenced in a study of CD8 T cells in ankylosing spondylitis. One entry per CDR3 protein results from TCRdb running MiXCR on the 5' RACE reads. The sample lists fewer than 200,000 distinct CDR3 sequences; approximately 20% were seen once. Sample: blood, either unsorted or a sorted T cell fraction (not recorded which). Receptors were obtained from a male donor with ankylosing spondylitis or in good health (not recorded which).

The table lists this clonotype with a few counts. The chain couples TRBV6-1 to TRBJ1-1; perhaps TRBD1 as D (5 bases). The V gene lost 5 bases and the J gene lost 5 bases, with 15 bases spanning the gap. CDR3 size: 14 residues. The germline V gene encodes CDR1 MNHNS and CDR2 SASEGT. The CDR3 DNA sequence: TGTGCCAGCAGTCCCTGGAGGGGCGGGACTGAAGCTTTCTTT. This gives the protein CASSPWRGGTEAFF.

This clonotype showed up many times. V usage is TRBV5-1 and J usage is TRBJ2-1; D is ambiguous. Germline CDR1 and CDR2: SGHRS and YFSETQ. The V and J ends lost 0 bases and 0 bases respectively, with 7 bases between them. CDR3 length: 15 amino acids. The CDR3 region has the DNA TGCGCCAGCAGCTTGGTTGATCCCTCCTACAATGAGCAGTTCTTC. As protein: CASSLVDPSYNEQFF.

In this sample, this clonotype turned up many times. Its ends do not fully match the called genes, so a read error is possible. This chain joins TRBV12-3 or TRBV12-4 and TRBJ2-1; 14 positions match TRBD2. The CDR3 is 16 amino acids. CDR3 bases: TGTGCCAGCGGTTTAACGACTAGCGGGAGGGACAATGAGCAGTTCTTC. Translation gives CASGLTTSGRDNEQFF.

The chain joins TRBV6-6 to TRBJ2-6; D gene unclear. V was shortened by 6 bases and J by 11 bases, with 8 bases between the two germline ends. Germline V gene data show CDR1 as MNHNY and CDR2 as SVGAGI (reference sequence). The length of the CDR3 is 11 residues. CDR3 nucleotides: TGTGCCAGCAGCCCCTCGTACGTCCTGACTTTC. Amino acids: CASSPSYVLTF.

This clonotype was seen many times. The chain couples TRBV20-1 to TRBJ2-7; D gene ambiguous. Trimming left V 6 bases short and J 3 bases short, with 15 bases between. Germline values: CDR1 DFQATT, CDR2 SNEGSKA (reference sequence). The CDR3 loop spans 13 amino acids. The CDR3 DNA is TGCAGTGCCGGCCCAGGCGGTCACTACGAGCAGTACTTC. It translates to CSAGPGGHYEQYF.

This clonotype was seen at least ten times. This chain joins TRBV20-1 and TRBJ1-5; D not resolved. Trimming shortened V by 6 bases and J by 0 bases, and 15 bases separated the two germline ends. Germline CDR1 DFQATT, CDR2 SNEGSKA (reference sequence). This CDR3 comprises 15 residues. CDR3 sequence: CSAVRGGYSNQPQHF. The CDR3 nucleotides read TGCAGTGCGGTCCGGGGAGGGTATAGCAATCAGCCCCAGCATTTT.

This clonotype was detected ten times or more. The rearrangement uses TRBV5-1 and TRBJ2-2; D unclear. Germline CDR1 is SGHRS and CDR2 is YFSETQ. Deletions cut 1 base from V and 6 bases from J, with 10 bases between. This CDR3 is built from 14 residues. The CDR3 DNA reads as TGCGCCAGCAGCTTGCCCTTGGATCCCGGGGAGCTGTTTTTT. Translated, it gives CASSLPLDPGELFF.

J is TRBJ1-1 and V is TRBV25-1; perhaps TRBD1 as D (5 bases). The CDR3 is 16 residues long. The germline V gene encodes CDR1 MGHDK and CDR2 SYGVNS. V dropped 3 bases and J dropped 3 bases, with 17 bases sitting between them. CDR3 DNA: TGTGCCAGCAGTGAGCCAAAAGGAGGGACCGACACTGAAGCTTTCTTT. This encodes CASSEPKGGTDTEAFF.

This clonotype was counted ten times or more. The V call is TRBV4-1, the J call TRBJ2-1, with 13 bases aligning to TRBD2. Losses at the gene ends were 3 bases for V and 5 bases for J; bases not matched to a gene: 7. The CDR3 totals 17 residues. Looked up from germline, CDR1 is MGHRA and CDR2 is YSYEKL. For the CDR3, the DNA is TGCGCCAGCAGCCATTCCTCCGGACTAGCGGGGGACAATGAGCAGTTCTTC. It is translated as CASSHSSGLAGDNEQFF.

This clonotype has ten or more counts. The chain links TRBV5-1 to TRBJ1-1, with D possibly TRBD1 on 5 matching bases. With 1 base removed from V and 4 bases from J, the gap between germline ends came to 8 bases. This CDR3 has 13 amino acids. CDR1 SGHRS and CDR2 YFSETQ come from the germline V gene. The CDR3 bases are TGCGCCAGCAGCTTGTGGGGGGGCACTGAAGCTTTCTTT. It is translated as CASSLWGGTEAFF.

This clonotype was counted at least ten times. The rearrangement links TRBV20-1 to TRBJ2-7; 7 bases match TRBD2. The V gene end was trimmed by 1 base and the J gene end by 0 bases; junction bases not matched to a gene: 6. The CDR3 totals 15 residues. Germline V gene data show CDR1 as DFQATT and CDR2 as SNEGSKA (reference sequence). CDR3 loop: CSARAGRGGSYEQYF. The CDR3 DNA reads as TGCAGTGCTAGAGCTGGTCGCGGGGGCTCCTACGAGCAGTACTTC.

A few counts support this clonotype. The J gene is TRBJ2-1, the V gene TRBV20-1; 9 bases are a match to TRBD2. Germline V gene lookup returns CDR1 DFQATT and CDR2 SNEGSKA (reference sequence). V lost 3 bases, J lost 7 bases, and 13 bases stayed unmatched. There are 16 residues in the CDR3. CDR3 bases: TGCAGTGCTAGCCCGCTGGCGGGAGGGCTTTCTAATGAGCAGTTCTTC. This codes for CSASPLAGGLSNEQFF.

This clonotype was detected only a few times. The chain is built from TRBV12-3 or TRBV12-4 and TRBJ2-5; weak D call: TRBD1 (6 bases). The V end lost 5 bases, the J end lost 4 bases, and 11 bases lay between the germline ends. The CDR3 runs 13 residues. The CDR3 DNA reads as TGTGCCAGCAGTCTGGACAGTGGAGAGACCCAGTACTTC. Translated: CASSLDSGETQYF.

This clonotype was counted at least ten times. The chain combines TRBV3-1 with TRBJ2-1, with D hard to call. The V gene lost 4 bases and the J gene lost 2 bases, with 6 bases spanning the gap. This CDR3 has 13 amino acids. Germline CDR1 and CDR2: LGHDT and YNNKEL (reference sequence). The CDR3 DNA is TGTGCCAGCAGCCTCGTGGCCTACAATGAGCAGTTCTTC. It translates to CASSLVAYNEQFF.

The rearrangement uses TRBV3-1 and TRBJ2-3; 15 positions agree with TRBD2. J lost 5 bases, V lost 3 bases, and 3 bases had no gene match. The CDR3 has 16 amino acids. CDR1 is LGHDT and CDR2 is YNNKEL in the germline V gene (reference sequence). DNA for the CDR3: TGTGCCAGCAGCCACCTGGGACTAGCGGGAGGAGATACGCAGTATTTT. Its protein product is CASSHLGLAGGDTQYF.

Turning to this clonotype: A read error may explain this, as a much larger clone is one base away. The CDR3 is CCASPSGFGSTDTQYF. The CDR3 DNA reads TGCTGTGCTTCCCCCAGCGGTTTCGGGAGCACAGATACGCAGTATTTT. The J gene is TRBJ2-3, the V gene TRBV20-1; a weak D match, TRBD2 (5 bases). This CDR3 region has 16 residues. Per the germline V gene, CDR1 is DFQATT and CDR2 is SNEGSKA (reference sequence).

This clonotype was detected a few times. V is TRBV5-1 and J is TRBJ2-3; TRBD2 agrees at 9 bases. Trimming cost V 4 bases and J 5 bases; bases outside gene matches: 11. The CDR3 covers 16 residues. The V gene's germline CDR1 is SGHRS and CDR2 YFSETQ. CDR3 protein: CASSPRGGDTQDTQYF. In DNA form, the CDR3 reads TGCGCCAGCAGCCCCCGCGGGGGGGACACCCAAGATACGCAGTATTTT.

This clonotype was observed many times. Written as DNA, the CDR3 is TGTGCCAGCAGCAGGGACGGTGCGAACACTGAAGCTTTCTTT. Translating gives CASSRDGANTEAFF. The chain has TRBV5-5 and TRBJ1-1; TRBD1 might be the D (5 bases). This CDR3 contains 14 residues. V lost 4 bases and J 1 base, leaving 11 bases between the germline ends. Germline V gene lookup returns CDR1 SGHKS and CDR2 YYEKEE (reference sequence).

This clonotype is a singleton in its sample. CDR3 coding DNA: TGCAGCGTTCCTAGCGGGAGTTCCTACGAGCAGTACTTC. It is translated as CSVPSGSSYEQYF. The chain employs TRBV29-1 and TRBJ2-7; 10 bases match TRBD2. Germline CDR1 is SQVTM and CDR2 is ANQGSEA. The ends lost 5 bases at V and 1 base at J; junction bases unmatched: 2. The CDR3 sequence is 13 residues long.

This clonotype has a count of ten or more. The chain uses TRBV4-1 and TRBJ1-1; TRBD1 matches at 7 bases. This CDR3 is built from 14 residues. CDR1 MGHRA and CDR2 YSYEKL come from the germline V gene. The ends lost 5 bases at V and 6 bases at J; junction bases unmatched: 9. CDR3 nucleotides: TGCGCCAGCAGCTTCCGGGACAGAATCGCTGAAGCTTTCTTT. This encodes CASSFRDRIAEAFF.

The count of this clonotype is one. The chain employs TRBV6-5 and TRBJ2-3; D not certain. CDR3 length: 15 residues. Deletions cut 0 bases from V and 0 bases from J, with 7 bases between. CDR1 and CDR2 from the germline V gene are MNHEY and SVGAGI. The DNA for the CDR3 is TGTGCCAGCAGTTACTCAGGCTCTAGCACAGATACGCAGTATTTT. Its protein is CASSYSGSSTDTQYF.

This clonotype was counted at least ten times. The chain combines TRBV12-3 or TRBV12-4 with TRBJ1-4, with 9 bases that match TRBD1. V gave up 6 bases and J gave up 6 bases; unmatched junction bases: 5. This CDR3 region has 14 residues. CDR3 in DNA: TGTGCCAGCAGACAATGGGACAGGGATGAAAAACTGTTTTTT. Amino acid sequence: CASRQWDRDEKLFF.

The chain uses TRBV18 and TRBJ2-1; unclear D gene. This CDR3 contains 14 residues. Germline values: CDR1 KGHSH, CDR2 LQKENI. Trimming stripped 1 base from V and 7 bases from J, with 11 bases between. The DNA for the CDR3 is TGTGCCAGCTCACCACTGACTGGGAAAAATGAGCAGTTCTTC. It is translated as CASSPLTGKNEQFF.

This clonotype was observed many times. CDR3 in amino acids: CASSWGQGQEAFF. In nucleotides, the CDR3 is TGCGCCAGCAGCTGGGGACAGGGTCAAGAAGCTTTCTTT. The chain has TRBV5-1 and TRBJ1-1; 9 bases align to TRBD1. This CDR3 is 13 amino acids long. J was trimmed by 8 bases and V by 3 bases; bases with no gene match: 5. Germline-derived CDR1 and CDR2 are SGHRS and YFSETQ. Supplemented by reference TRBV5-1 and TRBJ1-1, the full variable domain reads KAGVTQTPRYLIKTRGQQVTLSCSPISGHRSVSWYQQTPGQGLQFLFEYFSETQRNKGNFPGRFSGRQFSNSRSEMNVSTLELGDSALYLCASSWGQGQEAFFGQGTRLTVV.

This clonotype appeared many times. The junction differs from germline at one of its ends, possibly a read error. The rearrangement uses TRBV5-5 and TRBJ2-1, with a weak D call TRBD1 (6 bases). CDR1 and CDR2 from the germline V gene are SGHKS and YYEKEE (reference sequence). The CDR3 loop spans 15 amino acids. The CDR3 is CTSSAEQGTYNEQFF. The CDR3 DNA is TGTACCAGCAGCGCGGAGCAGGGGACCTACAATGAGCAGTTCTTC.

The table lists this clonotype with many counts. The CDR3, as DNA: TGCAGCGCTTTGGGCTTTCAAGAGACCCAGTACTTC. Translation gives CSALGFQETQYF. The rearrangement uses TRBV29-1 and TRBJ2-5; unclear D gene. The CDR3 spans 12 residues. CDR1 and CDR2 (germline): SQVTM, ANQGSEA. V was clipped by 7 bases and J by 2 bases, with 11 bases between them.